This is a list of T cell receptor beta chains from one sample in a study of T cells after yellow fever vaccination. TCRdb used MiXCR to reprocess the 5' RACE reads, holding one entry per CDR3 protein. Of under 600,000 distinct CDR3 sequences in the sample, roughly 14% were seen once. Sequences were derived from PBMCs, sampled on the day of the yellow fever booster vaccination. Receptors originate from a man aged 25-45 years who received the YFV17D yellow fever vaccine. CDR3s include the opening cysteine and the closing phenylalanine or tryptophan. The D gene is left open where the match is weak. Expanded clones get a size class; other rows say once, few or many, or leave the size out.

V	D	J	size	CDR3	DNA
TRBV20-1	-	TRBJ2-3	few	CSAGPRGDTQYF	TGCAGTGCTGGCCCCCGTGGGGATACGCAGTATTTT
TRBV29-1	-	TRBJ2-7	few	CSVEGRGHPYEQYF	TGCAGCGTTGAAGGCCGGGGGCACCCCTACGAGCAGTACTTC
TRBV5-1	-	TRBJ2-5	few	CASSAGRRQETQYF	TGCGCCAGCAGCGCTGGCAGAAGACAAGAGACCCAGTACTTC
TRBV29-1	-	TRBJ2-7	few	CSVELDRGYEQYF	TGCAGCGTTGAACTAGATCGGGGCTACGAGCAGTACTTC
TRBV5-1	-	TRBJ1-2	-	CASSRGGDYGYTF	TGCGCCAGCAGCCGGGGAGGGGACTATGGCTACACCTTC
TRBV5-1	TRBD2	TRBJ2-5	-	CASSLEPFAGGQETQYF	TGCGCCAGCAGCTTGGAGCCCTTCGCGGGAGGGCAAGAGACCCAGTACTTC
TRBV10-3	-	TRBJ2-2	few	CAISESAGTSAGELFF	TGTGCCATCAGTGAGTCGGCAGGGACCAGCGCCGGGGAGCTGTTTTTT
TRBV7-9	-	TRBJ2-3	-	CASSRDQGDTQYF	TGTGCCAGCAGCCGTGACCAGGGGGATACGCAGTATTTT
TRBV7-2	TRBD2	TRBJ2-2	few	CASSRQPLAGVSLGGTGELFF	TGTGCCAGCAGCCGACAACCACTAGCGGGAGTATCGTTAGGTGGCACCGGGGAGCTGTTTTTT
TRBV5-1	-	TRBJ2-5	-	CASSPRQTQETQYF	TGCGCCAGCAGCCCCAGACAGACCCAAGAGACCCAGTACTTC
TRBV24-1	-	TRBJ2-2	-	CATSVRSNTGELFF	TGTGCCACCAGTGTCAGATCGAACACCGGGGAGCTGTTTTTT
TRBV18	TRBD2	TRBJ2-7	-	CASSLGGSGSSNTYEQYF	TGTGCCAGCTCACTAGGTGGCAGCGGGAGTTCGAACACCTACGAGCAGTACTTC
TRBV4-3	-	TRBJ2-2	-	CASSQGAGSPGELFF	TGCGCCAGCAGCCAAGGGGCGGGATCCCCCGGGGAGCTGTTTTTT
TRBV5-4	-	TRBJ2-7	few	CASSFETGSYEQYF	TGTGCCAGCAGTTTCGAGACTGGTTCCTACGAGCAGTACTTC
TRBV4-2	TRBD1	TRBJ2-4	-	CASSQGQGAFAKNIQYF	TGTGCCAGCAGCCAAGGACAGGGGGCTTTCGCCAAAAACATTCAGTACTTC
TRBV24-1	-	TRBJ2-3	few	CATSSRGNWGRTDTQYF	TGTGCCACCAGTAGCAGGGGAAATTGGGGTCGGACAGATACGCAGTATTTT
TRBV10-1	-	TRBJ2-3	few	CASNGRTKDTQYF	TGCGCCAGCAACGGCCGGACCAAAGATACGCAGTATTTT
TRBV6-2/TRBV6-3	-	TRBJ2-7	few	CASSYSAKYEQYF	TGTGCCAGCAGTTACTCGGCAAAATACGAGCAGTACTTC
TRBV3-1	-	TRBJ2-7	-	CASSQDTAELSYEQYF	TGTGCCAGCAGCCAAGACACGGCAGAACTCTCCTACGAGCAGTACTTC
TRBV12-3/TRBV12-4	-	TRBJ2-4	few	CASSSVLYIQYF	TGTGCCAGCAGTTCCGTTCTCTACATTCAGTACTTC
TRBV11-2	-	TRBJ2-7	few	CASSSPVLSGEQYF	TGTGCCAGCAGCTCGCCGGTCCTTTCTGGCGAGCAGTACTTC
TRBV11-3	-	TRBJ2-7	few	CASSLTGEMGEQYF	TGTGCCAGCAGCTTGACGGGAGAAATGGGCGAGCAGTACTTC
TRBV28	TRBD2	TRBJ2-1	many	CASSFLSGRGYNEQFF	TGTGCCAGCAGTTTCCTCAGCGGGAGAGGCTACAATGAGCAGTTCTTC
TRBV15	-	TRBJ1-6	-	CATSRGDGGISNSPLHF	TGTGCCACCAGCAGGGGAGATGGGGGAATTAGTAATTCACCCCTCCACTTT
TRBV29-1	TRBD2	TRBJ2-1	-	CSVRWGGYNEQFF	TGCAGCGTCCGGTGGGGGGGTTACAATGAGCAGTTCTTC
TRBV4-3	TRBD2	TRBJ2-3	few	CASSQDSGGRVDTQYF	TGCGCCAGCAGCCAAGATTCCGGCGGGAGGGTAGATACGCAGTATTTT
TRBV9	-	TRBJ2-7	few	CASTPMERASGYEQYF	TGTGCCAGCACCCCGATGGAGAGGGCGAGCGGGTACGAGCAGTACTTC
TRBV20-1	TRBD2	TRBJ2-1	many	CSAISGRKANEQFF	TGCAGTGCTATTAGCGGGAGGAAGGCCAATGAGCAGTTCTTC
TRBV6-5	-	TRBJ2-3	-	CATRGFTDTQYF	TGTGCCACCCGGGGGTTCACAGATACGCAGTATTTT
TRBV7-2	TRBD2	TRBJ2-2	-	CASSGQAGAHTGELFF	TGTGCCAGCAGCGGTCAGGCGGGAGCTCACACCGGGGAGCTGTTTTTT
TRBV12-3/TRBV12-4	-	TRBJ2-2	few	CASSRNGEAAGELFF	TGTGCCAGCAGTCGAAATGGGGAAGCGGCCGGGGAGCTGTTTTTT
TRBV5-1	-	TRBJ2-7	-	CASSPRDWDYEQYF	TGCGCCAGCAGCCCCCGGGACTGGGACTACGAGCAGTACTTC
TRBV6-2/TRBV6-3	TRBD2	TRBJ2-1	-	CASSRRLAGVDEQFF	TGTGCCAGCAGTCGAAGACTAGCGGGCGTAGATGAGCAGTTCTTC
TRBV30	TRBD1	TRBJ2-7	few	CAWSVFGGTGTYEQYF	TGTGCCTGGAGTGTATTCGGCGGGACAGGGACCTACGAGCAGTACTTC
TRBV10-3	TRBD2	TRBJ2-3	-	CAIRTSGSSDTQYF	TGTGCCATCAGAACTAGCGGGAGCTCAGATACGCAGTATTTT
TRBV3-1	TRBD1	TRBJ2-7	-	CASSVFRGPHEQYF	TGTGCCAGCAGCGTGTTTAGGGGGCCCCACGAGCAGTACTTC
TRBV7-2	TRBD2	TRBJ2-3	few	CASSPPGLAGGVNTQYF	TGTGCCAGCAGCCCACCGGGACTAGCGGGAGGAGTAAATACGCAGTATTTT
TRBV20-1	-	TRBJ2-5	-	CSASDGTQETQYF	TGCAGTGCTAGTGACGGGACCCAAGAGACCCAGTACTTC
TRBV20-1	TRBD2	TRBJ2-3	few	CSATKSGRTTDTQYF	TGCAGTGCTACAAAAAGCGGGAGGACCACAGATACGCAGTATTTT
TRBV6-1	-	TRBJ1-3	-	CASSADFRNTIYF	TGTGCCAGCAGCGCTGACTTCAGGAACACCATATATTTT
TRBV5-1	TRBD2	TRBJ2-3	few	CASSAQPGLGRTDTQYF	TGCGCCAGCAGCGCCCAACCGGGACTAGGGCGCACAGATACGCAGTATTTT
TRBV5-1	-	TRBJ2-7	-	CASSLDSSAYEQYF	TGCGCCAGCAGCTTGGATTCTAGCGCCTACGAGCAGTACTTC
TRBV9	-	TRBJ1-2	many	CASSARTDNGYTF	TGTGCCAGCAGCGCCCGGACGGACAATGGCTACACCTTC